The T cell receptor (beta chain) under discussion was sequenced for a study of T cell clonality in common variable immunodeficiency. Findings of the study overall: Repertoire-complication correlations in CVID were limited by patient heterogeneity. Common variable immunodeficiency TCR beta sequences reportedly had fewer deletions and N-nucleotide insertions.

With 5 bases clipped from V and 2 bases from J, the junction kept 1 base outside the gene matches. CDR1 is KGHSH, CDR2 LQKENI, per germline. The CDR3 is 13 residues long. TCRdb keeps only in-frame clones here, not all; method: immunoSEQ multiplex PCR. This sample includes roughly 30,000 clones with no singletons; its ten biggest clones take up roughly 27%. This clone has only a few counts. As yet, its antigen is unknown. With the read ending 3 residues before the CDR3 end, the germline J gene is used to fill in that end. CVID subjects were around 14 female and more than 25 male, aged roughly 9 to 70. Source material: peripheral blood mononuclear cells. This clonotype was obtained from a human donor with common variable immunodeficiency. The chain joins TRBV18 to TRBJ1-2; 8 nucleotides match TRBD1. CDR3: CASSGQGNYGYTF. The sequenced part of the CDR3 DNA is TGTGCCAGCTCAGGACAGGGCAACTATGGC.